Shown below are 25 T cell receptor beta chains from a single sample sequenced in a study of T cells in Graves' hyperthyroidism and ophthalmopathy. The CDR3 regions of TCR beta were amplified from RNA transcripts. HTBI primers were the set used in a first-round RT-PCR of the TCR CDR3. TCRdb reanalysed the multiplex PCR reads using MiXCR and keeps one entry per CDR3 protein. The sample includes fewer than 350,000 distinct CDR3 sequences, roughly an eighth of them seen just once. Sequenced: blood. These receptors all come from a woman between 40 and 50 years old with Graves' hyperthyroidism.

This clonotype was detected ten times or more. The DNA for the CDR3 is TGTGCTAGTGGTAACGGCCGACGCTCCTACAATGAGCAGTTCTTC. Its protein product is CASGNGRRSYNEQFF. The chain uses TRBV12-5 and TRBJ2-1; D uncertain. The ends were cut back, 5 bases at V and 0 bases at J, with 11 bases in the middle. The CDR3 consists of 15 residues. Germline V gene data show CDR1 as LGHNT and CDR2 as FRNRAP.

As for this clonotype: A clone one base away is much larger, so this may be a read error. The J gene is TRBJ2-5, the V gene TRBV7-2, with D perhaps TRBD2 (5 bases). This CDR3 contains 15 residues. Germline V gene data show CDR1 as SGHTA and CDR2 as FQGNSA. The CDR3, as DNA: TGTGCCTGCAGCGACATATCGGGATACCAAGAGACCCAGTACTTC. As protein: CACSDISGYQETQYF.

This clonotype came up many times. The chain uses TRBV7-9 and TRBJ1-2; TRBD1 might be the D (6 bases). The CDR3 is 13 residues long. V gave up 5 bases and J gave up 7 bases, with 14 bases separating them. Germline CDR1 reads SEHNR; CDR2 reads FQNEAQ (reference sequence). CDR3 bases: TGTGCCAGCAGCCGAGCAACAGGGATTGGCTACACCTTC. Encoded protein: CASSRATGIGYTF. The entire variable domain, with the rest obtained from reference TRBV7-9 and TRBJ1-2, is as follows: DTGVSQNPRHKITKRGQNVTFRCDPISEHNRLYWYRQTLGQGPEFLTYFQNEAQLEKSRLLSDRFSAERPKGSFSTLEIQRTEQGDSAMYLCASSRATGIGYTFGSGTRLTVV.

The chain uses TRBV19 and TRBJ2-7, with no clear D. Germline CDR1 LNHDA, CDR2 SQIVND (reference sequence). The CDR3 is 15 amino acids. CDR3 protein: CGQCRISLNSYEQYF. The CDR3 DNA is TGTGGCCAGTGTCGAATAAGCCTGAATTCCTACGAGCAGTACTTC. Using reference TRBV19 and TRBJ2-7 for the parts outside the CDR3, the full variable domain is DGGITQSPKYLFRKEGQNVTLSCEQNLNHDAMYWYRQDPGQGLRLIYYSQIVNDFQKGDIAEGYSVSREKKESFPLTVTSAQKNPTAFYLCGQCRISLNSYEQYFGPGTRLTVT.

The CDR3 DNA follows: TGTGCCAGCAGCCCGAGGGGAGCGACCAAAAACATTCAGTACTTC. Amino acid sequence: CASSPRGATKNIQYF. The chain links TRBV12-3 or TRBV12-4 to TRBJ2-4; D tentatively reads TRBD1 or TRBD2 (5 bases each). Deletions cut 6 bases from V and 2 bases from J, with 14 bases between. This CDR3 comprises 15 residues.

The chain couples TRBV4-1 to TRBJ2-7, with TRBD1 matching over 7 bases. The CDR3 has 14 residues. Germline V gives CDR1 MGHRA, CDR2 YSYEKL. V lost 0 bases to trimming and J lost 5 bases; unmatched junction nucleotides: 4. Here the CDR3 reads CASSQERGRHEQYF. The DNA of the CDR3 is TGCGCCAGCAGCCAAGAAAGGGGGCGGCACGAGCAGTACTTC.

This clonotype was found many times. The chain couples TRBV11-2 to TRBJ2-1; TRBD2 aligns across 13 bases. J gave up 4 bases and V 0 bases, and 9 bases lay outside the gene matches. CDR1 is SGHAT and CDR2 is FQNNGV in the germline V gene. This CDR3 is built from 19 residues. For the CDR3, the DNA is TGTGCCAGCAGCTTAGAGGCCGGACTAGCGGGAGCAGGATACAATGAGCAGTTCTTC. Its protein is CASSLEAGLAGAGYNEQFF. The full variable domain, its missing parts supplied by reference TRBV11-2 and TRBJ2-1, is EAGVAQSPRYKIIEKRQSVAFWCNPISGHATLYWYQQILGQGPKLLIQFQNNGVVDDSQLPKDRFSAERLKGVDSTLKIQPAKLEDSAVYLCASSLEAGLAGAGYNEQFFGPGTRLTVL.

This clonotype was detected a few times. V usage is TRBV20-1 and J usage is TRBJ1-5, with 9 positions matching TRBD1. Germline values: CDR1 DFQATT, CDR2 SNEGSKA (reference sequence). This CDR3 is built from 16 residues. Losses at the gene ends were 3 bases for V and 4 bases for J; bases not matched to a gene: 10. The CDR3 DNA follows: TGCAGTGCTAGCTATACCGACAGGGGGGATAATCAGCCCCAGCATTTT. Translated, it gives CSASYTDRGDNQPQHF.

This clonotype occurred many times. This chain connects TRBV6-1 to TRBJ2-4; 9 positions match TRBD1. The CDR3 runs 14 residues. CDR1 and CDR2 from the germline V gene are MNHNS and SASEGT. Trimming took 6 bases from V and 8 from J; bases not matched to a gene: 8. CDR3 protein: CASRTGTGSDIQYF. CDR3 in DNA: TGTGCCAGCAGAACCGGGACAGGGAGCGACATTCAGTACTTC.

CDR3: CASSVGDRAGTDTQYF. The DNA of the CDR3 is TGTGCCAGCAGCGTAGGGGACAGGGCGGGTACAGATACGCAGTATTTT. The V call is TRBV9, the J call TRBJ2-3; 9 bases align to TRBD1. This CDR3 is built from 16 residues. V was pared by 0 bases and J by 3 bases, with 5 bases of the junction left unmatched. Germline CDR1 and CDR2: SGDLS and YYNGEE. The entire variable domain, with the rest obtained from reference TRBV9 and TRBJ2-3, is as follows: DSGVTQTPKHLITATGQRVTLRCSPRSGDLSVYWYQQSLDQGLQFLIQYYNGEERAKGNILERFSAQQFPDLHSELNLSSLELGDSALYFCASSVGDRAGTDTQYFGPGTRLTVL.

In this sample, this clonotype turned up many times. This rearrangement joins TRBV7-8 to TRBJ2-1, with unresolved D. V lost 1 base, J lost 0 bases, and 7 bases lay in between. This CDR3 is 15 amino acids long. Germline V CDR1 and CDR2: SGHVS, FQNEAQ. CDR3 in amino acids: CASSLGVSSYNEQFF. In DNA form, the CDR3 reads TGTGCCAGCAGCTTAGGTGTCAGCTCCTACAATGAGCAGTTCTTC.

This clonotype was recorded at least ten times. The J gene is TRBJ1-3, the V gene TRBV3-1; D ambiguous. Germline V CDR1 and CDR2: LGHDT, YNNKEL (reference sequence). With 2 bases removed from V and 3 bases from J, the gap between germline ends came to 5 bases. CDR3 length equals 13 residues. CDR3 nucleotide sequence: TGTGCCAGCAGCCAAAATATTGGAAACACCATATATTTT. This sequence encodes CASSQNIGNTIYF.

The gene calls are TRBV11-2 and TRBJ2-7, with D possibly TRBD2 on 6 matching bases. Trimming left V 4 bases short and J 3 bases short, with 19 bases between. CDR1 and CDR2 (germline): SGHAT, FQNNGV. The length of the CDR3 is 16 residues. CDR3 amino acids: CASSSGSRDGFYEQYF. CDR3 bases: TGTGCCAGCAGCTCCGGGAGCCGGGACGGATTCTACGAGCAGTACTTC. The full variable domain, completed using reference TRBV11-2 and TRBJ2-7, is EAGVAQSPRYKIIEKRQSVAFWCNPISGHATLYWYQQILGQGPKLLIQFQNNGVVDDSQLPKDRFSAERLKGVDSTLKIQPAKLEDSAVYLCASSSGSRDGFYEQYFGPGTRLTVT.

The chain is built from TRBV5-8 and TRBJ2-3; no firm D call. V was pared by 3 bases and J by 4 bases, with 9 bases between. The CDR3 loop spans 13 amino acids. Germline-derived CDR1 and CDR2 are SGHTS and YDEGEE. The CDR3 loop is CASSSSYADTQYF. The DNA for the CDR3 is TGTGCCAGCAGCTCCTCTTACGCAGATACGCAGTATTTT.

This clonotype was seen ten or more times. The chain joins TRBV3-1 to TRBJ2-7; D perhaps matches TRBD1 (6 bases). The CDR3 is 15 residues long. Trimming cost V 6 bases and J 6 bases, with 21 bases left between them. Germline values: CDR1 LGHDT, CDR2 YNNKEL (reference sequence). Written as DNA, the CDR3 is TGTGCCAGCAGTCCTACAGGGAGTAGGGGAATCGAGCAGTACTTC. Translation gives CASSPTGSRGIEQYF.

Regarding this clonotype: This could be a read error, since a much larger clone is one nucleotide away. CDR3 residues: CASSLDIEPYGQYF. In DNA form, the CDR3 reads TGTGCCAGCAGCTTAGACATAGAACCCTACGGGCAGTACTTC. The chain couples TRBV7-9 to TRBJ2-7; D ambiguous. The CDR3 is 14 amino acids. Germline V CDR1 and CDR2: SEHNR, FQNEAQ (reference sequence).

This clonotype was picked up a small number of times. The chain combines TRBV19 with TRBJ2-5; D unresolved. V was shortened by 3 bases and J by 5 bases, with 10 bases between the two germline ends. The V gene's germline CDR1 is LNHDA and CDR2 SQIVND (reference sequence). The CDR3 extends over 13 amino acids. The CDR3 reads CASSIFRSETQYF. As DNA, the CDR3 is TGTGCCAGTAGTATTTTCAGAAGTGAGACCCAGTACTTC.

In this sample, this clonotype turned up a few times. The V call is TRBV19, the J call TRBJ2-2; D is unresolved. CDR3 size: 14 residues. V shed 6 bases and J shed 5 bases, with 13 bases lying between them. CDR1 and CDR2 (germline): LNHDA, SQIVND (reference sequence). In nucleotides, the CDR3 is TGTGCCAGTAGAGTCACCTCTCGAACCGGGGAGCTGTTTTTT. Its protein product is CASRVTSRTGELFF.

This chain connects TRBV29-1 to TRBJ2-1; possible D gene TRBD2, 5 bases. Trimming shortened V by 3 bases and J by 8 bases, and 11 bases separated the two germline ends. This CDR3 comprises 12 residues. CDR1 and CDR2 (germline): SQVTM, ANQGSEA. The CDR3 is CSVERALHEQFF. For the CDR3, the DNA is TGCAGCGTTGAGCGGGCCTTGCATGAGCAGTTCTTC.

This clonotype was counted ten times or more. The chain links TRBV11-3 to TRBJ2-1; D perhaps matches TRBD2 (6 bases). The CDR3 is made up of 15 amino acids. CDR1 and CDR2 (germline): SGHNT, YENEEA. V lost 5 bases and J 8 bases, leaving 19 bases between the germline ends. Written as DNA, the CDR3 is TGTGCCAGCAGCAGTCAAGGCGGGACGGCGGATGAGCAGTTCTTC. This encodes CASSSQGGTADEQFF.

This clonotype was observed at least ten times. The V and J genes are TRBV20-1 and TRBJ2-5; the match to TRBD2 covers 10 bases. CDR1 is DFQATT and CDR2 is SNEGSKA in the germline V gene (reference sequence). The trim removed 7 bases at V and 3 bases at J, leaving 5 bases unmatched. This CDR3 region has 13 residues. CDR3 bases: TGCAGTGTCTTACTAGCGGGAAAAGAGACCCAGTACTTC. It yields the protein CSVLLAGKETQYF.

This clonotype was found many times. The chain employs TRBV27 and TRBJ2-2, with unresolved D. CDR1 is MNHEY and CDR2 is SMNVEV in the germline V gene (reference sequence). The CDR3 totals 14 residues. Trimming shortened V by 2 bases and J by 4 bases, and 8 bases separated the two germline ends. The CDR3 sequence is CASSLRQFTGELFF. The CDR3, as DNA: TGTGCCAGCAGTTTAAGGCAGTTCACCGGGGAGCTGTTTTTT.

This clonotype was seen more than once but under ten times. The CDR3 sequence: CASSQDWGASQETQYF. The CDR3 region has the DNA TGTGCCAGCAGCCAAGATTGGGGGGCGTCACAAGAGACCCAGTACTTC. V is TRBV4-2 and J is TRBJ2-5; the D gene could be TRBD1 or TRBD2 (6 bases each). V gave up 0 bases and J gave up 2 bases, with 13 bases separating them. Germline CDR1 reads LGHNA; CDR2 reads YNFKEQ. This CDR3 comprises 16 residues.

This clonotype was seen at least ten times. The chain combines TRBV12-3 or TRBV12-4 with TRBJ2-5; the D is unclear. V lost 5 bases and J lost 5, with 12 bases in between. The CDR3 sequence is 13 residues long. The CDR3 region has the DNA TGTGCCAGCAGTCCCCCCCTAATGGAGACCCAGTACTTC. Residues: CASSPPLMETQYF.

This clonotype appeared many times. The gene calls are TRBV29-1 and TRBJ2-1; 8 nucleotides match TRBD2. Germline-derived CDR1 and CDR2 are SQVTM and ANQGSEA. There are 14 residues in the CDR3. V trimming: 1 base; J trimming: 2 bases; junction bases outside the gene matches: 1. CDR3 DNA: TGCAGCGTTGAAGGGGGACTAGCCTACAATGAGCAGTTCTTC. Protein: CSVEGGLAYNEQFF.